This T cell receptor beta chain appears in the sequencing data of a study of graft-versus-host responses after intestinal transplantation. The CDR3 has 12 amino acids. Germline-derived CDR1 and CDR2 are LNHDA and SQIVND (reference sequence). Between the trimmed V and J ends, which lost 5 bases and 8 bases, there was a span of 10 bases. This clone has a single count. As yet, its antigen is unknown. TCRdb's copy holds only in-frame clones and misses some; the assay was immunoSEQ multiplex PCR. The table shows more than 100,000 clones, with 85% to 95% occurring only once. The TCR comes from a human donor who received an intestinal transplant. The gene calls are TRBV19 and TRBJ2-1; unclear D gene. Sequenced material: unstimulated CD8+ T cells sorted from spleen or lymph node cells, taken before intestinal transplant. The CDR3 region is CASSYTRDEQFF. CDR3 in DNA: TGTGCCAGTAGTTACACCCGAGATGAGCAGTTCTTC.